The clone carrying this TCR beta chain was detected ten times or more. Per the study methods: Quantification of nucleated cells was approximated via reference gene primer amplification. Only in-frame clones appear in the TCRdb table, and some are missing; sequencing was by immunoSEQ multiplex PCR. V, J and clone size reflect that table, while D and trimming were determined from the DNA. This sample carries 150,000 to 180,000 clones, 76% of them seen once, and the ten largest clones take 3.5% to 4.5%. This sample was taken from a study of blood T cell repertoires in COVID-19. Sequences were obtained from peripheral blood. The TCR was taken from an elderly woman with acute or convalescent COVID-19.

The CDR3 here is CASSYLGSRETQYF. CDR3 bases: TGTGCCAGCAGTTACCTAGGGAGTAGAGAGACCCAGTACTTC. V and J are TRBV6-6 and TRBJ2-5; weak D call: TRBD2 (5 bases). Germline V gene data show CDR1 as MNHNY and CDR2 as SVGAGI (reference sequence). The CDR3 consists of 14 residues. Trimming removed 2 bases from V and 4 bases from J, with 11 bases in between.